These 3 T cell receptor beta chains came from one sample sequenced in a study of identical twins. TCRdb called the 5' RACE reads again in MiXCR, with one record for every CDR3 protein. The sample lists about 720,000 distinct CDR3 sequences, 8% to 9% occurring once. The sample was also linked to a second study, of yellow fever vaccine responses in identical twins.

The sequencing input was PBMCs. The source of these receptors is a woman between 18 and 29 years old in good health.

This chain connects TRBV5-1 to TRBJ2-7; 9 nucleotides agree with TRBD2. CDR3 length: 17 residues. Germline CDR1 and CDR2: SGHRS and YFSETQ. The J segment lost 0 bases and the V segment lost 2 bases, leaving 9 bases of the junction unmatched. The CDR3 DNA sequence: TGCGCCAGCAGCTTTGCTAGCGGGATTCCTAGCTCCTACGAGCAGTACTTC. Its translation: CASSFASGIPSSYEQYF.

V usage is TRBV7-2 and J usage is TRBJ2-5, with TRBD2 matching over 9 bases. CDR3 length equals 16 residues. The germline CDR1 and CDR2 sequences are SGHTA and FQGNSA. V shed 2 bases, J shed 1 base, and the junction held 5 bases outside the gene matches. This chain's CDR3 is CASSLSLSGGQETQYF. The CDR3 DNA reads TGTGCCAGCAGCTTATCTCTTAGCGGGGGCCAAGAGACCCAGTACTTC.

This clonotype came up many times. The chain employs TRBV28 and TRBJ2-2; 11 bases agree with TRBD2. Germline V gives CDR1 MDHEN, CDR2 SYDVKM. The CDR3 runs to 15 residues. V lost 6 bases to trimming and J lost 3 bases; unmatched junction nucleotides: 3. In DNA, the CDR3 is TGTGCCAGCAGCTCGGGACTAGCGGACACCGGGGAGCTGTTTTTT. This gives the protein CASSSGLADTGELFF.